The 32 T cell receptor beta chains listed next were all sequenced from one sample in a study of CD8+ T cells in alopecia areata. RNA was extracted and reverse transcribed into cDNA as the sequencing template. The protocol was immunoSEQ multiplex PCR, while the TCRdb copy is restricted to in-frame clones and leaves out a portion. Of approximately 160,000 clones in the sample, approximately 62% are singletons; the top ten hold about 14%. Treatment: oral pan-JAK inhibitor, 5-10 mg twice daily. The specimen was CD4+ T cells sorted from blood, collected at week 24, from a patient treated with tofacitinib. The receptors originated from a human donor with alopecia areata.

This chain links TRBV7-8 with TRBJ2-2, with a tentative D call TRBD2 (5 bases). Trimming removed 5 bases from V and 1 base from J, with 11 bases in between. The CDR3 has 15 residues. Per the germline V gene, CDR1 is SGHVS and CDR2 is FQNEAQ. CDR3 loop: CASSLIGGNTGELFF. The CDR3 DNA follows: TGTGCCAGCAGCCTCATAGGAGGGAACACCGGGGAGCTGTTTTTT.

This rearrangement joins TRBV7-9 to TRBJ1-2; weak D call: TRBD1 (6 bases). Germline lookup yields CDR1 SEHNR and CDR2 FQNEAQ (reference sequence). The V and J ends lost 7 bases and 8 bases respectively, with 17 bases between them. This CDR3 is built from 13 residues. The CDR3 DNA follows: TGTGCCAGCACCTCGACGGCAGGGGTCGGCTACACCTTC. Its protein product is CASTSTAGVGYTF.

This clone has just a few counts. The CDR3: CSVEKPLNTEAFF. Written as DNA, the CDR3 is TGCAGCGTTGAAAAGCCTTTGAACACTGAAGCTTTCTTT. This rearrangement joins TRBV29-1 to TRBJ1-1; the D is unclear. CDR1 and CDR2 from the germline V gene are SQVTM and ANQGSEA. V dropped 2 bases and J dropped 0 bases, with 7 bases sitting between them. This CDR3 has 13 residues.

This chain joins TRBV29-1 and TRBJ2-7; D is unclear. Germline V CDR1 and CDR2: SQVTM, ANQGSEA. The V and J ends lost 4 bases and 6 bases respectively, with 16 bases between them. The CDR3 length is 13 residues. CDR3 coding DNA: TGCAGCGTTGGGGTGTGGGAATCCCGCGAGCAGTACTTC. Its translation is CSVGVWESREQYF.

The V and J genes are TRBV5-6 and TRBJ2-1; 7 bases fit TRBD2. The length of the CDR3 is 16 residues. Germline V gene lookup returns CDR1 SGHDT and CDR2 YYEEEE. The V segment lost 2 bases and the J segment 4 bases; nucleotides outside the gene matches: 9. The CDR3 here is CASSFVSTGGYNEQFF. The CDR3 coding sequence is TGTGCCAGCAGCTTTGTTTCTACCGGGGGGTACAATGAGCAGTTCTTC.

This sequence joins TRBV5-1 and TRBJ2-5, with unresolved D. Deletions cut 0 bases from V and 4 bases from J, with 13 bases between. Germline V lookup: CDR1 SGHRS, CDR2 YFSETQ. CDR3 length equals 15 residues. CDR3 sequence reads: CASSLEGGYGETQYF. For the CDR3, the DNA is TGCGCCAGCAGCTTGGAAGGTGGTTATGGAGAGACCCAGTACTTC.

Details on this clone: Other DNA sequences within the sample encode an identical CDR3. V is TRBV5-1 and J is TRBJ1-5; possibly TRBD1 for D (5 bases). V lost 4 bases to trimming and J lost 0 bases, with 11 bases between them. This CDR3 has 15 amino acids. Germline V gives CDR1 SGHRS, CDR2 YFSETQ. CDR3 DNA sequence: TGCGCCAGCAGCCCTGGGGGTACTAGCAATCAGCCCCAGCATTTT. This codes for CASSPGGTSNQPQHF.

V and J are TRBV5-4 and TRBJ2-2; D ambiguous. Germline CDR1 SGHNT, CDR2 YYREEE (reference sequence). The CDR3 loop spans 15 amino acids. The V end lost 0 bases, the J end lost 4 bases, and 10 bases lay between the germline ends. In nucleotides, the CDR3 is TGTGCCAGCAGCTTGGAGAACAGACCCACCGGGGAGCTGTTTTTT. It encodes CASSLENRPTGELFF. Using reference TRBV5-4 and TRBJ2-2 for the parts outside the CDR3, the full variable domain is ETGVTQSPTHLIKTRGQQVTLRCSSQSGHNTVSWYQQALGQGPQFIFQYYREEENGRGNFPPRFSGLQFPNYSSELNVNALELDDSALYLCASSLENRPTGELFFGEGSRLTVL.

With respect to this clone: Other DNA variants within this sample encode the same CDR3. The chain links TRBV18 to TRBJ1-4, with no clear D. V lost 2 bases and J 5 bases, leaving 6 bases between the germline ends. In germline, CDR1 is KGHSH, CDR2 LQKENI. CDR3 length: 13 amino acids. The CDR3: CASSPDVNEKLFF. In DNA form, the CDR3 reads TGTGCCAGCTCACCAGATGTAAATGAAAAACTGTTTTTT.

This clone came up many times. This chain joins TRBV2 and TRBJ2-5; TRBD2 is a possible D gene (5 bases). Trimming cost V 10 bases and J 3 bases, with 15 bases left between them. Germline CDR1 reads SNHLY; CDR2 reads FYNNEI. This CDR3 has 13 residues. CDR3 bases: TGTGCCATCAGCCTGGACTCCGAAGAGACCCAGTACTTC. Its protein product is CAISLDSEETQYF. Based on the CDR3 plus reference TRBV2 and TRBJ2-5, the full variable domain is EPEVTQTPSHQVTQMGQEVILRCVPISNHLYFYWYRQILGQKVEFLVSFYNNEISEKSEIFDDQFSVERPDGSNFTLKIRSTKLEDSAMYFCAISLDSEETQYFGPGTRLLVL.

The count of this clone is one. The chain links TRBV5-6 to TRBJ2-1, with unresolved D. The CDR3 is made up of 13 amino acids. With 4 bases removed from V and 3 bases from J, the gap between germline ends came to 8 bases. The germline gives CDR1 SGHDT, CDR2 YYEEEE. The CDR3 DNA sequence: TGTGCCAGCAGCGAGGAACTCTACAATGAGCAGTTCTTC. Amino acid sequence: CASSEELYNEQFF.

The genes are TRBV5-1 and TRBJ1-2; D is perhaps TRBD1 (5 bases). Germline CDR1 is SGHRS and CDR2 is YFSETQ. CDR3 length: 15 residues. V shed 6 bases and J shed 8 bases, with 23 bases lying between them. As DNA, the CDR3 is TGCGCCAGCACCCAAACCTTGGGACCACCTGGGGGCTACACCTTC. It encodes CASTQTLGPPGGYTF.

The chain couples TRBV7-9 to TRBJ1-2; no definite D call. Germline CDR1 reads SEHNR; CDR2 reads FQNEAQ (reference sequence). This CDR3 is built from 13 residues. The V end lost 2 bases, the J end lost 5 bases, and 9 bases lay between the germline ends. The CDR3 DNA sequence: TGTGCCAGCAGCTTACTAAAGCCTTATGGCTACACCTTC. Protein sequence: CASSLLKPYGYTF.

This clone was detected only once. The chain uses TRBV29-1 and TRBJ2-7; the match to TRBD1 covers 10 bases. Germline V gene sequence: CDR1 SQVTM, CDR2 ANQGSEA. V lost 3 bases to trimming and J lost 3 bases; unmatched junction nucleotides: 2. The CDR3 loop spans 13 amino acids. CDR3 sequence: CSVDGQGGYEQYF. For the CDR3, the DNA is TGCAGCGTTGATGGACAGGGGGGCTACGAGCAGTACTTC.

This clone has a handful of counts. This chain links TRBV4-2 with TRBJ2-3; no clear D. V lost 0 bases, J lost 4 bases, and 11 bases lay in between. The CDR3 is 15 residues long. Germline assignment: CDR1 LGHNA and CDR2 YNFKEQ. The CDR3 loop reads CASSQDQDTSDTQYF. The DNA for the CDR3 is TGTGCCAGCAGCCAAGATCAAGACACCTCAGATACGCAGTATTTT.

The CDR3 nucleotides read TGTGCCAGCAGCTTAGGATCGCAGGGGCGCACAGATACGCAGTATTTT. This translates into CASSLGSQGRTDTQYF. The chain joins TRBV7-6 to TRBJ2-3; tentatively, D is TRBD1 (6 bases). The germline V gene encodes CDR1 SGHVS and CDR2 FNYEAQ. CDR3 length: 16 residues. V was cut by 1 base and J by 1 base, with 12 bases left in between.

This clone was seen a handful of times. V is TRBV6-5 and J is TRBJ2-3, with a possible D match to TRBD2 (7 bases). This CDR3 is 15 amino acids long. Trimming removed 6 bases from V and 4 bases from J, with 17 bases in between. CDR1 and CDR2 (germline): MNHEY, SVGAGI. DNA of the CDR3: TGTGCCAGCAGAGAGGGGGGGCGGTTCTCAGATACGCAGTATTTT. Residues: CASREGGRFSDTQYF.

This chain links TRBV29-1 with TRBJ1-5; unclear D gene. Germline CDR1 is SQVTM and CDR2 is ANQGSEA. The CDR3 has 12 residues. V was clipped by 4 bases and J by 4 bases, with 8 bases between them. DNA for the CDR3: TGCAGCGTTGGACAACCGAATCAGCCCCAGCATTTT. This translates into CSVGQPNQPQHF.

The V call is TRBV5-1, the J call TRBJ2-2; D remains unclear. Deletions cut 4 bases from V and 2 bases from J, with 12 bases between. The CDR3 runs 15 residues. The germline V gene encodes CDR1 SGHRS and CDR2 YFSETQ. The CDR3 reads CASSTLTENTGELFF. The CDR3 DNA reads as TGCGCCAGCAGCACCCTAACAGAAAACACCGGGGAGCTGTTTTTT.

The genes are TRBV29-1 and TRBJ2-3, with a weak D call TRBD2 (6 bases). V lost 3 bases to trimming and J lost 8 bases, with 15 bases between them. This CDR3 is 13 amino acids long. Germline lookup yields CDR1 SQVTM and CDR2 ANQGSEA. The CDR3 here is CSVERAGGRTQYF. In DNA, the CDR3 is TGCAGCGTTGAGAGGGCCGGAGGGCGTACGCAGTATTTT.

This clone has a handful of counts. V usage is TRBV20-1 and J usage is TRBJ1-2; no firm D call. Germline V gene lookup returns CDR1 DFQATT and CDR2 SNEGSKA (reference sequence). Trimming shortened V by 7 bases and J by 8 bases, and 14 bases separated the two germline ends. CDR3 length: 11 amino acids. Written as DNA, the CDR3 is TGCAGTGTCACGGCCCTGGGGGGCTACACCTTC. This encodes CSVTALGGYTF.

This clone has just a few counts. V is TRBV15 and J is TRBJ2-3, with D hard to call. Germline V gene lookup returns CDR1 LNHNV and CDR2 YYDKDF (reference sequence). Trimming cost V 8 bases and J 1 base, with 16 bases left between them. The CDR3 covers 15 residues. CDR3 DNA sequence: TGTGCCACCGCTTTGGGTGATTTGCGCACAGATACGCAGTATTTT. Protein product: CATALGDLRTDTQYF.

This clone has only a few counts. The V and J genes are TRBV25-1 and TRBJ1-5; D is unresolved. The length of the CDR3 is 14 residues. CDR1 is MGHDK, CDR2 SYGVNS, per germline. Trimming shortened V by 6 bases and J by 4 bases, and 13 bases separated the two germline ends. CDR3 sequence reads: CASSATGGNQPQHF. The CDR3, as DNA: TGTGCCAGCAGCGCGACGGGAGGGAATCAGCCCCAGCATTTT.

Comments on this clone: Other DNA sequences in this specimen translate into the identical CDR3. The chain combines TRBV29-1 with TRBJ2-2; no firm D call. V lost 5 bases, J lost 2 bases, and 3 bases lay in between. The CDR3 totals 11 residues. Germline V CDR1 and CDR2: SQVTM, ANQGSEA. CDR3 in DNA: TGCAGCGTTCAAAACACCGGGGAGCTGTTTTTT. It specifies CSVQNTGELFF.

The chain couples TRBV7-3 to TRBJ1-1, with TRBD1 as a possible D gene (6 bases). The CDR3 is 14 residues long. Trimming pared 2 bases from V and 6 bases from J, leaving 13 bases between. Per the germline V gene, CDR1 is SGHTA and CDR2 is FQGTGA. The CDR3 spells CASSLGHRVSEAFF. The DNA for the CDR3 is TGTGCCAGCAGCTTAGGGCACAGGGTGTCTGAAGCTTTCTTT.

DNA of the CDR3: TGTGCCAGCAGTGGGAGCGGGACAGGGGGCGTCTACACCTTC. This sequence encodes CASSGSGTGGVYTF. This rearrangement joins TRBV6-1 to TRBJ1-2; 12 bases agree with TRBD1. The length of the CDR3 is 14 residues. J lost 10 bases, V lost 4 bases, and 7 bases had no gene match. The germline CDR1 and CDR2 sequences are MNHNS and SASEGT.

CDR3: CASSALGDTSQETQYF. CDR3 in DNA: TGTGCCAGCAGCGCTCTCGGGGACACTTCTCAAGAGACCCAGTACTTC. The V gene is TRBV6-6, the J gene TRBJ2-5, with D perhaps TRBD1 (6 bases). Trimming took off 6 bases at V and 2 bases at J, with 19 bases between the two ends. Germline CDR1 and CDR2: MNHNY and SVGAGI (reference sequence). The CDR3 sequence is 16 residues long.

This clone was observed a handful of times. This chain connects TRBV25-1 to TRBJ1-2, with D tentatively TRBD1 (6 bases). This CDR3 region has 14 residues. With 1 base removed from V and 2 bases from J, the gap between germline ends came to 8 bases. Germline V gives CDR1 MGHDK, CDR2 SYGVNS. CDR3: CASSESTGNYGYTF. CDR3 coding DNA: TGTGCCAGCAGTGAATCGACAGGCAACTATGGCTACACCTTC.

V usage is TRBV29-1 and J usage is TRBJ2-1, with TRBD1 identical over 7 bases. Germline CDR1 and CDR2: SQVTM and ANQGSEA. V lost 7 bases, J lost 5 bases, and 2 bases stayed unmatched. CDR3 length: 11 amino acids. DNA of the CDR3: TGCAGCGCGACAGGGAACAATGAGCAGTTCTTC. Translation: CSATGNNEQFF.

This chain joins TRBV29-1 and TRBJ1-2; D uncertain. V shed 4 bases and J shed 0 bases, with 21 bases lying between them. The CDR3 covers 17 residues. The germline gives CDR1 SQVTM, CDR2 ANQGSEA. In DNA form, the CDR3 reads TGCAGCGTTGTCCCCCAACGCCGGCGGATAACTAACTATGGCTACACCTTC. Protein product: CSVVPQRRRITNYGYTF.

V usage is TRBV14 and J usage is TRBJ2-5, with D possibly matching TRBD2 (7 bases). This CDR3 region has 16 residues. Trimming took off 4 bases at V and 2 bases at J, with 17 bases between the two ends. Germline V CDR1 and CDR2: SGHDN, FVKESK. The CDR3 DNA sequence: TGTGCCAGCAGCCCCGCTCGGGGGGCAGGGCAAGAGACCCAGTACTTC. Its protein product is CASSPARGAGQETQYF. The whole variable domain, remainder taken from reference TRBV14 and TRBJ2-5, is EAGVTQFPSHSVIEKGQTVTLRCDPISGHDNLYWYRRVMGKEIKFLLHFVKESKQDESGMPNNRFLAERTGGTYSTLKVQPAELEDSGVYFCASSPARGAGQETQYFGPGTRLLVL.

The chain employs TRBV5-6 and TRBJ2-2, with D tentatively TRBD2 (5 bases). Germline V gives CDR1 SGHDT, CDR2 YYEEEE. The V gene lost 3 bases and the J gene lost 0 bases, with 12 bases spanning the gap. The CDR3 spans 16 residues. The CDR3 here is CASSSRGHANTGELFF. CDR3 DNA sequence: TGTGCCAGCAGCTCCCGAGGGCACGCGAACACCGGGGAGCTGTTTTTT.